This entry is about one TCR beta chain. The entry originates in a study of blood T cell repertoires in COVID-19. V shed 2 bases and J shed 8 bases, with 13 bases lying between them. There are 14 residues in the CDR3. Germline CDR1 and CDR2: LGHDT and YNNKEL (reference sequence). This table comes from immunoSEQ multiplex PCR, and its TCRdb copy is limited to in-frame clones, with some not included. The table includes 200,000 or so clones, 88% detected once. The sample taken for sequencing was PBMCs or T cells enriched from blood (not recorded which). J is TRBJ2-1 and V is TRBV3-1 (or the pseudogene TRBV3-2); D may be TRBD2 (6 bases). The clonotype comes from a woman in her 30s who had recovered from COVID-19. The chain's CDR3 is CASSQWTKIDEQFF. As DNA, the CDR3 is TGTGCCAGCAGCCAATGGACTAAAATCGATGAGCAGTTCTTC.